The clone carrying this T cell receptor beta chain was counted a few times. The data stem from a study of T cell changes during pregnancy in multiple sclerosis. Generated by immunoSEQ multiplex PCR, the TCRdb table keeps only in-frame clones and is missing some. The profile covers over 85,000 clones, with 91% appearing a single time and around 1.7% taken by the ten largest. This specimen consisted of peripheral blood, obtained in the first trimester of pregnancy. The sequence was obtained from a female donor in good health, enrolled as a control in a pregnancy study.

The CDR3 protein is CASGREVWETQYF. In nucleotides, the CDR3 is TGTGCCAGCGGCAGGGAAGTTTGGGAGACCCAGTACTTC. The chain employs TRBV7-9 and TRBJ2-5; TRBD1 might be the D (5 bases). V lost 8 bases to trimming and J lost 5 bases, with 15 bases between them. This CDR3 region has 13 residues. Germline V lookup: CDR1 SEHNR, CDR2 FQNEAQ (reference sequence).